Listed here are 27 T cell receptor beta chains from one sample, sequenced in a study of CD4+ T cells in melanoma. TCRdb's copy holds only in-frame clones and misses some; the assay was immunoSEQ multiplex PCR. The sample consists of about 110,000 clones, approximately 90% of them appearing once. Sequenced: peripheral blood. Receptors originate from a human donor with melanoma.

V usage is TRBV18 and J usage is TRBJ2-1; D unclear. V lost 0 bases to trimming and J lost 0 bases, with 12 bases between them. Per germline, CDR1 KGHSH and CDR2 LQKENI. The CDR3 covers 17 residues. CDR3 DNA: TGTGCCAGCTCACCACCGGTCTTCGTTAGCTCCTACAATGAGCAGTTCTTC. Protein sequence: CASSPPVFVSSYNEQFF.

V usage is TRBV28 and J usage is TRBJ1-3, with D hard to call. The CDR3 totals 14 residues. CDR1 and CDR2 (germline): MDHEN, SYDVKM. With 2 bases removed from V and 10 bases from J, the gap between germline ends came to 15 bases. This CDR3 reads CASSLPPSLGTIYF. The CDR3 DNA is TGTGCCAGCAGTTTACCCCCGTCTTTGGGGACCATATATTTT.

The genes are TRBV9 and TRBJ2-7; 7 bases align to TRBD1. Trimming removed 4 bases from V and 2 bases from J; junction bases left unmatched: 9. The germline gives CDR1 SGDLS, CDR2 YYNGEE. The CDR3 totals 15 residues. This CDR3 reads CASSPRQGPTYEQYF. For the CDR3, the DNA is TGTGCCAGCAGCCCCAGACAGGGACCTACCTACGAGCAGTACTTC.

The rearrangement joins TRBV2 to TRBJ1-1; D not resolved. Looked up from germline, CDR1 is SNHLY and CDR2 is FYNNEI. Trimming left V 0 bases short and J 4 bases short, with 3 bases between. The CDR3 covers 12 residues. The CDR3 bases are TGTGCCAGCAGTGAAGCGATCACTGAAGCTTTCTTT. The encoded protein is CASSEAITEAFF.

The J gene is TRBJ1-2, the V gene TRBV18, with D possibly being TRBD1 (5 bases). Trimming removed 2 bases from V and 8 bases from J, with 18 bases in between. Germline V gene sequence: CDR1 KGHSH, CDR2 LQKENI. The CDR3 runs to 15 residues. The CDR3 protein is CASSPTPGTPSGYTF. CDR3 DNA sequence: TGTGCCAGCTCACCAACCCCCGGGACCCCTTCCGGCTACACCTTC.

This sequence joins TRBV11-3 and TRBJ2-3, with 8 bases identical to TRBD2. Germline-derived CDR1 and CDR2 are SGHNT and YENEEA. After removal of 5 bases from V and 2 bases from J, the junction contained 12 bases not matched to a gene. This CDR3 comprises 17 residues. The CDR3 here is CASSPGQTSGITDTQYF. The CDR3 DNA is TGTGCCAGCAGCCCTGGTCAAACTAGCGGAATCACAGATACGCAGTATTTT.

The rearrangement links TRBV6-4 to TRBJ1-5, with D unclear. This CDR3 is 14 amino acids long. CDR1 and CDR2 (germline): MRHNA, SNTAGT. Trimming took off 6 bases at V and 1 base at J, with 10 bases between the two ends. CDR3 DNA sequence: TGTGCCAGCAGCTTATACGCCAGCAATCAGCCCCAGCATTTT. Its translation is CASSLYASNQPQHF.

This chain joins TRBV5-1 and TRBJ2-7; D could derive from TRBD1 or TRBD2 (5 bases each). The CDR3 has 13 residues. V was clipped by 4 bases and J by 3 bases, with 11 bases between them. In germline, CDR1 is SGHRS, CDR2 YFSETQ. This chain's CDR3 is CASSPGTLYEQYF. The CDR3 DNA is TGCGCCAGCAGCCCTGGGACCCTCTACGAGCAGTACTTC. The entire variable domain, with the rest obtained from reference TRBV5-1 and TRBJ2-7, is as follows: KAGVTQTPRYLIKTRGQQVTLSCSPISGHRSVSWYQQTPGQGLQFLFEYFSETQRNKGNFPGRFSGRQFSNSRSEMNVSTLELGDSALYLCASSPGTLYEQYFGPGTRLTVT.

The chain joins TRBV5-1 to TRBJ1-2; 8 nucleotides match TRBD1. The germline V gene encodes CDR1 SGHRS and CDR2 YFSETQ. This CDR3 has 13 residues. V was pared by 3 bases and J by 8 bases, with 6 bases of the junction left unmatched. The CDR3 region has the DNA TGCGCCAGCAGCTCCGGACAGGGCGAGGGCTACACCTTC. It translates to CASSSGQGEGYTF. Complete variable domain (other parts from reference TRBV5-1 and TRBJ1-2): KAGVTQTPRYLIKTRGQQVTLSCSPISGHRSVSWYQQTPGQGLQFLFEYFSETQRNKGNFPGRFSGRQFSNSRSEMNVSTLELGDSALYLCASSSGQGEGYTFGSGTRLTVV.

The genes are TRBV5-1 and TRBJ2-5; perhaps TRBD2 as D (5 bases). This CDR3 is built from 16 residues. Germline lookup yields CDR1 SGHRS and CDR2 YFSETQ. Trimming shortened V by 3 bases and J by 2 bases, and 17 bases separated the two germline ends. The DNA for the CDR3 is TGCGCCAGCAGCTCCGTACGGGCGGGCCTACAAGAGACCCAGTACTTC. Amino acids: CASSSVRAGLQETQYF.

In this sample, this clone turned up a few times. The rearrangement uses TRBV2 and TRBJ1-2, with D maybe TRBD1 (5 bases). Trimming left V 7 bases short and J 2 bases short, with 8 bases between. Germline V gives CDR1 SNHLY, CDR2 FYNNEI. The CDR3 has 12 amino acids. Here the CDR3 DNA reads TGTGCCAGCATGGGACGGAACTATGGCTACACCTTC. Residues: CASMGRNYGYTF.

This clone was counted only a few times. This chain links TRBV28 with TRBJ2-7; D is perhaps TRBD2 (6 bases). V was cut by 5 bases and J by 6 bases, with 8 bases left in between. This CDR3 comprises 11 residues. Per the germline V gene, CDR1 is MDHEN and CDR2 is SYDVKM. The CDR3 spells CASSLSGEQYF. DNA of the CDR3: TGTGCCAGCAGTCTTAGCGGCGAGCAGTACTTC.

The chain is built from TRBV6-5 and TRBJ2-3; D is unclear. Looked up from germline, CDR1 is MNHEY and CDR2 is SVGAGI. The V end lost 2 bases, the J end lost 3 bases, and 9 bases lay between the germline ends. The CDR3 is made up of 14 amino acids. This CDR3 is CASSYKPATDTQYF. The CDR3 region has the DNA TGTGCCAGCAGTTACAAGCCGGCGACAGATACGCAGTATTTT.

This clone was observed once. This chain joins TRBV7-2 and TRBJ2-2; D not resolved. Trimming shortened V by 3 bases and J by 13 bases, and 9 bases separated the two germline ends. Germline CDR1 is SGHTA and CDR2 is FQGNSA. The CDR3 covers 11 residues. The chain's CDR3 is CASSLGWWLFF. CDR3 nucleotides: TGTGCCAGCAGCTTGGGGTGGTGGCTGTTTTTT.

The chain has TRBV13 and TRBJ2-7; no definite D call. The ends were cut back, 2 bases at V and 3 bases at J, with 8 bases in the middle. There are 13 residues in the CDR3. Germline V gives CDR1 PRHDT, CDR2 FYEKMQ (reference sequence). CDR3 loop: CASSLFLYYEQYF. Written as DNA, the CDR3 is TGTGCCAGCAGCTTATTCCTATACTACGAGCAGTACTTC.

The chain employs TRBV7-9 and TRBJ1-3; no firm D call. Germline V CDR1 and CDR2: SEHNR, FQNEAQ (reference sequence). This CDR3 contains 15 residues. V was cut by 1 base and J by 4 bases, with 11 bases left in between. The CDR3 nucleotides read TGTGCCAGCAGCTTAGGACCCGGGCCAGGAAACACCATATATTTT. Protein: CASSLGPGPGNTIYF.

This chain connects TRBV7-8 to TRBJ1-4; no reliable D call. Looked up from germline, CDR1 is SGHVS and CDR2 is FQNEAQ. CDR3 length: 15 residues. Trimming stripped 5 bases from V and 5 bases from J, with 15 bases between. The CDR3 loop is CASSPPGATNEKLFF. CDR3 nucleotide sequence: TGTGCCAGCAGCCCACCAGGTGCTACAAATGAAAAACTGTTTTTT.

The V gene is TRBV28, the J gene TRBJ1-5; D is undetermined. The CDR3 is 15 amino acids. Germline V gene data show CDR1 as MDHEN and CDR2 as SYDVKM. V lost 5 bases to trimming and J lost 0 bases, with 11 bases between them. The CDR3 here is CASSKQRYSNQPQHF. DNA for the CDR3: TGTGCCAGCAGTAAACAGAGGTATAGCAATCAGCCCCAGCATTTT.

The chain uses TRBV30 and TRBJ2-3; perhaps TRBD2 as D (5 bases). Germline V lookup: CDR1 GTSNPN, CDR2 SVGIG (reference sequence). Trimming shortened V by 0 bases and J by 5 bases, and 15 bases separated the two germline ends. There are 15 residues in the CDR3. CDR3 in amino acids: CAWSVLENSLDTQYF. Written as DNA, the CDR3 is TGTGCCTGGAGTGTACTAGAAAATTCCCTAGATACGCAGTATTTT. The whole variable domain, filled in from reference TRBV30 and TRBJ2-3, reads SQTIHQWPATLVQPVGSPLSLECTVEGTSNPNLYWYRQAAGRGLQLLFYSVGIGQISSEVPQNLSASRPQDRQFILSSKKLLLSDSGFYLCAWSVLENSLDTQYFGPGTRLTVL.

The chain joins TRBV28 to TRBJ1-4, with 7 nucleotides matching TRBD1. Germline V gives CDR1 MDHEN, CDR2 SYDVKM. CDR3 length equals 14 residues. Germline trimming cut 6 bases from V and 5 bases from J; bases unmatched to any gene: 6. This chain's CDR3 is CASRTSGGNEKLFF. The CDR3 DNA reads TGTGCCAGCAGGACCTCAGGGGGGAATGAAAAACTGTTTTTT.

The V and J genes are TRBV2 and TRBJ2-3; D is unclear. Trimming removed 2 bases at V and 2 bases at J, with 8 bases between. The CDR3 loop spans 14 amino acids. Per the germline V gene, CDR1 is SNHLY and CDR2 is FYNNEI. Written as DNA, the CDR3 is TGTGCCAGCAGTGAATGGGCGGTCACAGATACGCAGTATTTT. Its protein is CASSEWAVTDTQYF.

The chain joins TRBV11-3 to TRBJ2-3; TRBD2 matches at 10 bases. The junction had 2 bases not matched to a gene; V was cut back by 1 base and J by 1 base. Germline values: CDR1 SGHNT, CDR2 YENEEA. This CDR3 has 16 residues. This CDR3 reads CASSLAGTSGTDTQYF. DNA of the CDR3: TGTGCCAGCAGCTTAGCCGGGACTAGCGGCACAGATACGCAGTATTTT. Filled out from reference TRBV11-3 and TRBJ2-3, the complete variable domain reads EAGVVQSPRYKIIEKKQPVAFWCNPISGHNTLYWYLQNLGQGPELLIRYENEEAVDDSQLPKDRFSAERLKGVDSTLKIQPAELGDSAVYLCASSLAGTSGTDTQYFGPGTRLTVL.

This clone was observed a few times. V is TRBV29-1 and J is TRBJ1-3; D is undetermined. The length of the CDR3 is 11 residues. Between the trimmed V and J ends, which lost 4 bases and 3 bases, there was a span of 4 bases. Germline V lookup: CDR1 SQVTM, CDR2 ANQGSEA. CDR3 sequence reads: CSVASGNTIYF. The CDR3 nucleotides are TGCAGCGTTGCGAGTGGAAACACCATATATTTT.

The rearrangement joins TRBV7-3 to TRBJ2-1; D might be TRBD2 (5 bases). Trimming removed 4 bases at V and 8 bases at J, with 15 bases between. The germline gives CDR1 SGHTA, CDR2 FQGTGA. The length of the CDR3 is 14 residues. CDR3 nucleotides: TGTGCCAGCAGCTCGATCGCGGGTTCGGATGAGCAGTTCTTC. This gives the protein CASSSIAGSDEQFF.

The CDR3 sequence: CATSSKRGNEQFF. The CDR3 coding sequence is TGTGCCACCAGCTCGAAGCGGGGGAATGAGCAGTTCTTC. The rearrangement uses TRBV15 and TRBJ2-1; 8 positions agree with TRBD2. Germline V lookup: CDR1 LNHNV, CDR2 YYDKDF (reference sequence). This CDR3 spans 13 amino acids. V lost 5 bases, J lost 7 bases, and 4 bases stayed unmatched.

This chain joins TRBV7-2 and TRBJ2-1, with 8 bases identical to TRBD2. Germline CDR1 is SGHTA and CDR2 is FQGNSA. With V trimmed by 3 bases and J by 0 bases, 10 bases remained unmatched. The CDR3 extends over 18 amino acids. CDR3 residues: CASSLPRGAASSYNEQFF. In DNA form, the CDR3 reads TGTGCCAGCAGCTTGCCGCGGGGGGCTGCAAGCTCCTACAATGAGCAGTTCTTC.

V usage is TRBV20-1 and J usage is TRBJ2-1; a weak D match, TRBD2 (6 bases). Germline V lookup: CDR1 DFQATT, CDR2 SNEGSKA (reference sequence). The CDR3 covers 11 residues. V was cut by 8 bases and J by 10 bases, with 15 bases left in between. CDR3 in amino acids: CSPRRAREQFF. CDR3 bases: TGCAGTCCCAGGAGGGCCCGAGAGCAGTTCTTC.